A selection of T cell receptor beta chains follows, all from one sample in a study of T cell responses to AZD1222 COVID-19 vaccine. Generated by immunoSEQ multiplex PCR, the TCRdb table keeps only in-frame clones and is missing some. The sample gives some 130,000 clones, around 85% of which show up once; under 2% is in the top ten. This specimen was peripheral blood, taken on day 0 of AZD1222 vaccination. The source of these receptors is an adult in good health. Each CDR3 is given with its conserved first and last residue. A D gene is named only where the DNA matches it firmly. Clone size is not always given. Where it is, it says once, few, many or a class for expanded clones.

clone_size j_call v_call d_call cdr3_aa cdr3_nt
. TRBJ1-5 TRBV25-1 . CASSVRDQPQHF TGTGCCAGCAGTGTGCGGGACCAGCCCCAGCATTTT
. TRBJ1-4 TRBV7-9 TRBD1 CASSLGDRDNEKLFF TGTGCCAGCAGCTTAGGTGACAGGGATAATGAAAAACTGTTTTTT
. TRBJ2-7 TRBV7-2 . CASSFPLTGNEQYF TGTGCCAGCAGCTTTCCTCTAACAGGGAACGAGCAGTACTTC
. TRBJ2-4 TRBV19 . CASTLRQGGNIQYF TGTGCCAGTACCTTAAGACAGGGAGGAAACATTCAGTACTTC
. TRBJ2-1 TRBV7-6 TRBD2 CASSLASSGSSYNEQFF TGTGCCAGCAGCTTAGCGAGTAGCGGGAGCTCCTACAATGAGCAGTTCTTC
. TRBJ1-5 TRBV5-6 TRBD1 CASRKQGAQPQHF TGTGCCAGCAGGAAACAGGGGGCCCAGCCCCAGCATTTT
. TRBJ1-1 TRBV7-8 . CASRGRGTEAFF TGTGCCAGCAGGGGACGGGGCACTGAAGCTTTCTTT
. TRBJ2-5 TRBV11-2 TRBD2 CASSSSFSGSRETQYF TGTGCCAGCAGCTCCAGCTTCAGCGGGAGCAGGGAGACCCAGTACTTC
once TRBJ2-1 TRBV5-4 TRBD2 CASSRDYSSSYNEQFF TGTGCCAGCAGCCGGGACTACTCGAGCTCCTACAATGAGCAGTTCTTC
. TRBJ1-5 TRBV24-1 TRBD1 CATSDGTGSNQPQHF TGTGCCACCAGTGACGGGACAGGGTCGAATCAGCCCCAGCATTTT
. TRBJ1-6 TRBV30 . CAWGRTVNSPLHF TGTGCCTGGGGAAGGACAGTTAATTCACCCCTCCACTTT
. TRBJ1-1 TRBV7-6 . CASSSPGRRSNTEAFF TGTGCCAGCAGCTCACCCGGACGGAGATCGAACACTGAAGCTTTCTTT
. TRBJ1-2 TRBV9 . CASSVLGGGYTF TGTGCCAGCAGCGTTTTAGGGGGTGGCTACACCTTC
. TRBJ2-7 TRBV7-9 TRBD1 CASSLPDRAILRSEQYF TGTGCCAGCAGCTTACCGGACAGGGCAATCCTTCGGAGCGAGCAGTACTTC
. TRBJ1-6 TRBV30 . CATPGVALPRSPLHF TGTGCCACGCCCGGGGTGGCCCTACCGCGCTCACCCCTCCACTTT
. TRBJ2-6 TRBV9 . CASSVDRTGLSGANVLTF TGTGCCAGCAGCGTAGATCGGACCGGACTCTCTGGGGCCAACGTCCTGACTTTC
. TRBJ1-5 TRBV7-2 . CASSLGWGRGNQPQHF TGTGCCAGCAGCTTAGGGTGGGGGAGGGGCAATCAGCCCCAGCATTTT
. TRBJ2-1 TRBV9 TRBD2 CASSVSTSGGVREQFF TGTGCCAGCAGCGTTAGTACTAGCGGGGGGGTTCGGGAGCAGTTCTTC
. TRBJ1-5 TRBV6-1 . CASSEWGRGNGQPQHF TGTGCCAGCAGTGAATGGGGTAGGGGGAACGGTCAGCCCCAGCATTTT
. TRBJ2-6 TRBV5-1 . CASREALSGANVLTF TGCGCCAGCAGGGAGGCCCTCTCTGGGGCCAACGTCCTGACTTTC
. TRBJ1-2 TRBV7-9 TRBD1 CASSWPRDRGKGNYGYTF TGTGCCAGCAGCTGGCCCCGGGACAGGGGAAAAGGGAACTATGGCTACACCTTC
few TRBJ1-4 TRBV18 TRBD1 CASSPPGTANEKLFF TGTGCCAGCTCACCACCGGGGACAGCGAATGAAAAACTGTTTTTT
. TRBJ1-2 TRBV19 TRBD1 CASSMDRVSYGYTF TGTGCCAGTAGTATGGACAGGGTATCCTATGGCTACACCTTC
. TRBJ1-3 TRBV9 . CASSVQPADTIYF TGTGCCAGCAGCGTGCAGCCGGCAGACACCATATATTTT
once TRBJ1-2 TRBV11-1 . CASSLEAATYGYTF TGTGCCAGCAGCTTAGAGGCAGCCACCTATGGCTACACCTTC
. TRBJ1-3 TRBV9 . CASSVETGWDTIYF TGTGCCAGCAGCGTAGAAACAGGGTGGGACACCATATATTTT
. TRBJ1-1 TRBV9 . CASSPVWDGGSTEAFF TGTGCCAGCAGCCCCGTCTGGGATGGAGGGTCCACTGAAGCTTTCTTT
few TRBJ2-5 TRBV5-4 . CASSFYTTQETQYF TGTGCCAGCAGCTTTTATACTACTCAAGAGACCCAGTACTTC
. TRBJ2-5 TRBV19 . CASSISRDETQYF TGTGCCAGTAGTATATCCAGGGATGAGACCCAGTACTTC
. TRBJ2-6 TRBV30 . CACTTGSTGANVLTF TGTGCCTGCACTACAGGGTCAACTGGGGCCAACGTCCTGACTTTC
. TRBJ1-2 TRBV7-2 . CASSLGQGRGYGYTF TGTGCCAGCAGCTTAGGGCAGGGCCGCGGGTATGGCTACACCTTC
. TRBJ1-6 TRBV27 . CASGVRAYNSPLHF TGTGCCAGCGGGGTTCGGGCCTATAATTCACCCCTCCACTTT
. TRBJ2-3 TRBV4-1 . CASSQLEAGLNRDTQYF TGCGCCAGCAGCCAACTAGAGGCGGGACTCAATCGGGATACGCAGTATTTT
few TRBJ1-2 TRBV5-1 . CASSLWEGRFNYGYTF TGCGCCAGCAGCTTGTGGGAGGGCAGGTTTAACTATGGCTACACCTTC
. TRBJ2-1 TRBV27 TRBD2 CASSFLRRVAGYNEQFF TGTGCCAGCAGTTTCCTCCGGAGGGTAGCGGGGTACAATGAGCAGTTCTTC
. TRBJ2-7 TRBV5-1 . CASSSTLQGNYEQYF TGCGCCAGCAGCTCGACCCTCCAGGGTAACTACGAGCAGTACTTC
. TRBJ1-5 TRBV13 . CASSKDGFNQPQHF TGTGCCAGCAGCAAGGACGGCTTCAATCAGCCCCAGCATTTT
. TRBJ2-2 TRBV5-5 . CASSSDPTGELFF TGTGCCAGCAGCTCCGACCCCACCGGGGAGCTGTTTTTT
. TRBJ1-2 TRBV5-1 . CASSLVEQGSYTF TGCGCCAGCAGCTTGGTGGAGCAGGGAAGCTACACCTTC
. TRBJ1-5 TRBV2 . CASSEREQHSNQPQHF TGTGCCAGCAGTGAACGGGAACAGCATAGCAATCAGCCCCAGCATTTT
. TRBJ2-1 TRBV18 . CASSSLTVGLDYNEQFF TGTGCCAGCTCATCGCTAACGGTGGGACTGGACTACAATGAGCAGTTCTTC
. TRBJ2-5 TRBV27 . CASSLGASQETQYF TGTGCCAGCAGTTTAGGTGCCAGCCAAGAGACCCAGTACTTC
. TRBJ1-5 TRBV15 . CATSSDSSNQPQHF TGTGCCACCAGCAGTGACAGTAGCAATCAGCCCCAGCATTTT
. TRBJ1-6 TRBV6-5 . CASRREGSPLHF TGTGCCAGCAGGCGCGAGGGGTCACCCCTCCACTTT
few TRBJ1-5 TRBV5-1 . CASSLDLHGGPQHF TGCGCCAGCAGCTTGGACCTCCACGGAGGGCCCCAGCATTTT
. TRBJ2-7 TRBV10-2 . CASVGGYEQYF TGCGCCAGCGTAGGGGGCTACGAGCAGTACTTC
. TRBJ1-5 TRBV4-1 TRBD1 CASSQEDRDSQPQHF TGCGCCAGCAGCCAAGAGGACAGGGATAGTCAGCCCCAGCATTTT
. TRBJ1-5 TRBV27 . CASSPGGLVNQPQHF TGTGCCAGCAGTCCTGGGGGGCTTGTTAATCAGCCCCAGCATTTT
. TRBJ1-2 TRBV27 . CASRPQGTNYGYTF TGTGCCAGCAGACCCCAGGGGACCAACTATGGCTACACCTTC
. TRBJ2-1 TRBV9 . CASSTPLGRETLAEQFF TGTGCCAGCAGCACCCCTTTAGGCCGGGAGACCTTAGCTGAGCAGTTCTTC
. TRBJ2-3 TRBV6-4 TRBD2 CASSSGGATDTQYF TGTGCCAGCAGTAGCGGGGGGGCCACAGATACGCAGTATTTT
. TRBJ2-5 TRBV7-2 . CASSSRSRGYTPKTQYF TGTGCCAGCAGCTCCCGTTCTCGGGGATACACCCCAAAGACCCAGTACTTC
. TRBJ1-1 TRBV27 . CASSLKWGTQGTEAFF TGTGCCAGCAGTTTAAAGTGGGGGACCCAAGGGACTGAAGCTTTCTTT